This T cell receptor beta chain was sequenced for a study of cytomegalovirus exposure and HLA in healthy donors. Study in general: Of roughly 400 genotyped donors, about 80% clustered with self-reported Caucasian donors. Study outcomes and limitations: The study carried out a later analysis of TCR beta sequences. It associated 15,000 to 20,000 of them with specific HLA alleles at a false discovery rate of 0.05. A further, later analysis showed that HLA-associated TCR beta chains (compared with equally common others) were more clonally expanded.

60 Vbeta and 13 Jbeta primers were used in PCR. The method was immunoSEQ multiplex PCR; TCRdb's version includes in-frame clones alone and lacks a portion of them. The sample holds about 140,000 clones, 9.4% seen once. From germline, CDR1 is MDHEN and CDR2 SYDVKM. V was trimmed by 5 bases and J by 4 bases, leaving 15 bases between them. The CDR3 is 15 amino acids. This clone appeared a few times. Its antigen is currently unknown. The sample was PBMCs. The V and J genes are TRBV28 and TRBJ1-5, with a possible D match to TRBD1 (5 bases). The receptor's source is a male donor in good health and CMV-seronegative. The CDR3 is CASSLPQGGNQPQHF. CDR3 bases: TGTGCCAGCAGTCTCCCCCAGGGTGGAAATCAGCCCCAGCATTTT.